Below are 28 T cell receptor beta chains sequenced from a single sample in a study of CD8+ T cells in alopecia areata. cDNA prepared by RNA extraction and subsequent reverse transcription served as the template for sequencing. Measured with immunoSEQ multiplex PCR; TCRdb has only the in-frame clones, and not every one. The sample yields some 180,000 clones, approximately 55% seen once. As for treatment: oral pan-JAK inhibitor, 5-10 mg twice daily. This specimen consisted of CD8+ T cells sorted from blood, obtained at week 24, from a patient treated with tofacitinib. Receptors originate from a human donor with alopecia areata.

With respect to this clone: A junction end diverges from the germline sequence, so it may reflect a read error. The V gene is TRBV5-4, the J gene TRBJ1-5; D is perhaps TRBD1 (5 bases). There are 13 residues in the CDR3. Germline lookup yields CDR1 SGHNT and CDR2 YYREEE (reference sequence). The CDR3 protein is CASRLGTNQPQHF. CDR3 DNA: TGTGCCAGCAGATTGGGGACCAATCAGCCCCAGCATTTT.

The genes are TRBV30 and TRBJ1-1; TRBD1 might be the D (5 bases). In germline, CDR1 is GTSNPN, CDR2 SVGIG (reference sequence). The CDR3 runs 12 residues. Trimming removed 0 bases from V and 6 bases from J, with 8 bases in between. CDR3 region: CAWSVAGAEAFF. DNA for the CDR3: TGTGCCTGGAGTGTGGCGGGGGCTGAAGCTTTCTTT.

The V gene is TRBV11-2, the J gene TRBJ2-2, with D maybe TRBD2 (6 bases). Germline CDR1 SGHAT, CDR2 FQNNGV. The CDR3 is 15 amino acids. V gave up 5 bases and J gave up 4 bases, with 14 bases separating them. CDR3 nucleotide sequence: TGTGCCAGCAGCCCCCGGGGCGGGGCCACCGGGGAGCTGTTTTTT. It is translated as CASSPRGGATGELFF.

In its sample, this clone was seen a few times. The chain recombines TRBV2 with TRBJ2-3; TRBD2 agrees at 10 bases. The length of the CDR3 is 16 residues. Germline V gene sequence: CDR1 SNHLY, CDR2 FYNNEI. V dropped 1 base and J dropped 6; count of bases not matched to a gene: 7. In nucleotides, the CDR3 is TGTGCCAGCAGTGAAGGGCTAGCGGGGGCCAAGGATACGCAGTATTTT. This codes for CASSEGLAGAKDTQYF.

The genes are TRBV28 and TRBJ1-2; D may be TRBD1 (6 bases). V was clipped by 5 bases and J by 5 bases, with 12 bases between them. This CDR3 has 13 residues. From germline, CDR1 is MDHEN and CDR2 SYDVKM. The CDR3 nucleotides read TGTGCCAGCAGTCGGGACACGAGATATGGCTACACCTTC. This encodes CASSRDTRYGYTF.

The chain carries TRBV7-6 and TRBJ2-1, with D possibly being TRBD1 (6 bases). The CDR3 is made up of 14 amino acids. Per the germline V gene, CDR1 is SGHVS and CDR2 is FNYEAQ. The V and J ends lost 5 bases and 7 bases respectively, with 15 bases between them. CDR3 loop: CASSQWLQGNEQFF. The CDR3 nucleotides are TGTGCCAGCAGCCAGTGGTTACAGGGTAATGAGCAGTTCTTC. The complete variable domain, with remaining parts taken from reference TRBV7-6 and TRBJ2-1, reads GAGVSQSPRYKVTKRGQDVALRCDPISGHVSLYWYRQALGQGPEFLTYFNYEAQQDKSGLPNDRFSAERPEGSISTLTIQRTEQRDSAMYRCASSQWLQGNEQFFGPGTRLTVL.

The rearrangement joins TRBV2 to TRBJ2-5; the D is unclear. The CDR3 runs 12 residues. Trimming removed 3 bases at V and 2 bases at J, with 4 bases between. Germline V gene sequence: CDR1 SNHLY, CDR2 FYNNEI. Here the CDR3 reads CASSEWQETQYF. CDR3 in DNA: TGTGCCAGCAGTGAGTGGCAAGAGACCCAGTACTTC.

V usage is TRBV12-5 and J usage is TRBJ1-1; 10 bases agree with TRBD1. Germline V gene lookup returns CDR1 LGHNT and CDR2 FRNRAP. The ends lost 7 bases at V and 4 bases at J; junction bases unmatched: 3. The CDR3 runs to 13 residues. CDR3 protein: CASDRTGGTEAFF. Here the CDR3 DNA reads TGTGCTAGTGACAGGACAGGGGGCACTGAAGCTTTCTTT.

The gene calls are TRBV27 and TRBJ1-5, with D possibly being TRBD1 (6 bases). CDR1 is MNHEY and CDR2 is SMNVEV in the germline V gene (reference sequence). V shed 2 bases and J shed 5 bases, with 13 bases lying between them. This CDR3 has 15 amino acids. The CDR3 sequence: CASSLQGISHQPQHF. The CDR3 DNA sequence: TGTGCCAGCAGTTTACAGGGGATCTCACATCAGCCCCAGCATTTT.

The chain has TRBV10-3 and TRBJ1-1; TRBD1 aligns across 9 bases. J lost 5 bases, V lost 8 bases, and 15 bases had no gene match. The CDR3 spans 16 residues. Germline-derived CDR1 and CDR2 are ENHRY and SYGVKD. CDR3 residues: CAISSNTGTGRTEAFF. CDR3 in DNA: TGTGCCATCTCCTCGAATACCGGGACAGGGAGGACTGAAGCTTTCTTT.

A few counts support this clone. This chain connects TRBV12-5 to TRBJ1-5, with 8 bases identical to TRBD1. J lost 7 bases, V lost 6 bases, and 8 bases had no gene match. The CDR3 extends over 14 amino acids. CDR1 LGHNT and CDR2 FRNRAP come from the germline V gene. CDR3 in amino acids: CASGILTGDQPQHF. The DNA for the CDR3 is TGTGCTAGTGGCATCTTGACAGGGGACCAGCCCCAGCATTTT.

V is TRBV4-3 and J is TRBJ2-7, with D uncertain. The ends were cut back, 1 base at V and 4 bases at J, with 8 bases in the middle. The CDR3 is 13 amino acids. Germline V gene lookup returns CDR1 LGHNA and CDR2 YSLEER. CDR3: CASSQGGSYEQYF. In DNA form, the CDR3 reads TGCGCCAGCAGCCAAGGAGGATCTTACGAGCAGTACTTC.

This clone was recorded only once. V gene TRBV11-2 combines with J gene TRBJ1-2; no clear D gene. The germline V gene encodes CDR1 SGHAT and CDR2 FQNNGV. Trimming took 2 bases from V and 4 from J, leaving 11 bases between them. The CDR3 runs 14 residues. This chain's CDR3 is CASSLLGNGYGYTF. Here the CDR3 DNA reads TGTGCCAGCAGCTTACTGGGGAATGGCTATGGCTACACCTTC.

In its sample, this clone was seen a few times. This chain joins TRBV4-1 and TRBJ2-3; 14 bases agree with TRBD2. Germline V CDR1 and CDR2: MGHRA, YSYEKL. The CDR3 runs to 17 residues. Trimming cost V 4 bases and J 6 bases; bases outside gene matches: 9. The CDR3 loop is CASSPHRTSGGTDTQYF. The CDR3, as DNA: TGCGCCAGCAGCCCCCACCGGACTAGCGGGGGGACGGATACGCAGTATTTT.

The rearrangement links TRBV30 to TRBJ2-1; D gene ambiguous. This CDR3 has 14 residues. Germline V gene sequence: CDR1 GTSNPN, CDR2 SVGIG (reference sequence). Trimming left V 2 bases short and J 0 bases short, with 8 bases between. The CDR3 loop reads CAWSFGVSYNEQFF. Here the CDR3 DNA reads TGTGCCTGGAGTTTCGGTGTCTCCTACAATGAGCAGTTCTTC.

This chain links TRBV4-3 with TRBJ1-1; D is undetermined. CDR1 is LGHNA and CDR2 is YSLEER in the germline V gene. This CDR3 has 18 amino acids. Trimming cost V 0 bases and J 1 base, with 18 bases left between them. The CDR3 bases are TGCGCCAGCAGCCAAGATTTGGGGTGGACCGGAGGGAACACTGAAGCTTTCTTT. This gives the protein CASSQDLGWTGGNTEAFF.

In DNA, the CDR3 is TGCAGTGTTCCTGGGACCACTGAAGCTTTCTTT. It yields the protein CSVPGTTEAFF. V and J are TRBV29-1 and TRBJ1-1, with D possibly being TRBD1 (5 bases). The CDR3 is 11 amino acids. Germline V lookup: CDR1 SQVTM, CDR2 ANQGSEA. The complete variable domain, with remaining parts taken from reference TRBV29-1 and TRBJ1-1, reads SAVISQKPSRDICQRGTSLTIQCQVDSQVTMMFWYRQQPGQSLTLIATANQGSEATYESGFVIDKFPISRPNLTFSTLTVSNMSPEDSSIYLCSVPGTTEAFFGQGTRLTVV.

The chain is built from TRBV7-2 and TRBJ2-7; tentative D call: TRBD1 (6 bases). Germline lookup yields CDR1 SGHTA and CDR2 FQGNSA. The CDR3 spans 19 residues. The V gene lost 2 bases and the J gene lost 3 bases, with 26 bases spanning the gap. As DNA, the CDR3 is TGTGCCAGCAGCTTAATTCCCAGGGGCCCAGAAGGTACTAGCTACGAGCAGTACTTC. Its translation is CASSLIPRGPEGTSYEQYF.

The rearrangement joins TRBV30 to TRBJ2-5; D might be TRBD1 (5 bases). Trimming took 7 bases from V and 3 from J, leaving 12 bases between them. CDR3 length: 12 amino acids. The germline CDR1 and CDR2 sequences are GTSNPN and SVGIG (reference sequence). The CDR3 nucleotides are TGTGCCTACAAGGAAGGGGAAGAGACCCAGTACTTC. Protein: CAYKEGEETQYF.

Notes on this clone: Additional DNA sequences in this sample encode the identical CDR3. V and J are TRBV7-9 and TRBJ2-2; D ambiguous. Germline V CDR1 and CDR2: SEHNR, FQNEAQ (reference sequence). CDR3 length: 12 residues. V lost 2 bases, J lost 8 bases, and 6 bases lay in between. The CDR3 bases are TGTGCCAGCAGCTTATCGACAGGGGAGCTGTTTTTT. This gives the protein CASSLSTGELFF. Drawing the rest from reference TRBV7-9 and TRBJ2-2, the complete variable domain is DTGVSQNPRHKITKRGQNVTFRCDPISEHNRLYWYRQTLGQGPEFLTYFQNEAQLEKSRLLSDRFSAERPKGSFSTLEIQRTEQGDSAMYLCASSLSTGELFFGEGSRLTVL.

The V and J genes are TRBV27 and TRBJ2-2; no clear D gene. The CDR3 length is 14 residues. The V end was cut by 2 bases, the J end by 3 bases, with 7 bases between. Germline V gives CDR1 MNHEY, CDR2 SMNVEV (reference sequence). CDR3 in DNA: TGTGCCAGCAGTTTACAGACCGACACCGGGGAGCTGTTTTTT. Amino acids: CASSLQTDTGELFF.

This clone has just a few counts. This chain joins TRBV13 and TRBJ2-7; TRBD2 matches at 11 bases. CDR3 size: 15 residues. Germline loops: CDR1 PRHDT, CDR2 FYEKMQ (reference sequence). The ends lost 4 bases at V and 1 base at J; junction bases unmatched: 3. In DNA, the CDR3 is TGTGCCAGCAGCTCCGGGACTAGCGGATCCTACGAGCAGTACTTC. Translated: CASSSGTSGSYEQYF. The entire variable domain, with the rest obtained from reference TRBV13 and TRBJ2-7, is as follows: AAGVIQSPRHLIKEKRETATLKCYPIPRHDTVYWYQQGPGQDPQFLISFYEKMQSDKGSIPDRFSAQQFSDYHSELNMSSLELGDSALYFCASSSGTSGSYEQYFGPGTRLTVT.

V usage is TRBV6-5 and J usage is TRBJ1-1, with D unclear. Trimming took 8 bases from V and 1 from J, leaving 8 bases between them. The CDR3 has 12 amino acids. Germline V gives CDR1 MNHEY, CDR2 SVGAGI. The CDR3: CASLTENTEAFF. The DNA of the CDR3 is TGTGCCAGCCTTACAGAGAACACTGAAGCTTTCTTT.

This sequence joins TRBV29-1 and TRBJ2-7; D is perhaps TRBD1 (6 bases). The germline V gene has CDR1 SQVTM and CDR2 ANQGSEA. The CDR3 has 13 amino acids. V lost 6 bases and J lost 5, with 17 bases in between. CDR3 nucleotides: TGCAGCGTCGAGGGGCTGGGGGCGGACGAGCAGTACTTC. It codes for CSVEGLGADEQYF.

The V and J genes are TRBV5-6 and TRBJ2-7, with D tentatively TRBD1 or TRBD2 (6 bases each). The CDR3 spans 14 residues. Deletions cut 0 bases from V and 5 bases from J, with 12 bases between. Per the germline V gene, CDR1 is SGHDT and CDR2 is YYEEEE. The CDR3 sequence: CASSLGGAPHEQYF. The CDR3 DNA reads as TGTGCCAGCAGCTTGGGGGGGGCCCCCCACGAGCAGTACTTC.

Only a few counts were recorded for this clone. The CDR3: CSVEGRGGNTEAFF. The CDR3 DNA reads TGCAGCGTTGAGGGCAGGGGCGGGAACACTGAAGCTTTCTTT. The chain uses TRBV29-1 and TRBJ1-1; D may be TRBD1 (6 bases). The CDR3 sequence is 14 residues long. The germline CDR1 and CDR2 sequences are SQVTM and ANQGSEA. Deletions cut 3 bases from V and 1 base from J, with 12 bases between. The variable domain in full, with the rest retrieved from reference TRBV29-1 and TRBJ1-1, is SAVISQKPSRDICQRGTSLTIQCQVDSQVTMMFWYRQQPGQSLTLIATANQGSEATYESGFVIDKFPISRPNLTFSTLTVSNMSPEDSSIYLCSVEGRGGNTEAFFGQGTRLTVV.

The gene calls are TRBV5-1 and TRBJ2-3; D is tentatively TRBD1 or TRBD2 (5 bases each). V gave up 7 bases and J gave up 3 bases, with 15 bases separating them. The CDR3 consists of 14 residues. Germline CDR1 SGHRS, CDR2 YFSETQ. The CDR3, as DNA: TGCGCCAGCGGACCGGGACCAAGAACAGATACGCAGTATTTT. This codes for CASGPGPRTDTQYF.

The V call is TRBV29-1, the J call TRBJ2-7, with 7 bases identical to TRBD2. Germline loops: CDR1 SQVTM, CDR2 ANQGSEA. V lost 1 base and J lost 3; bases outside the gene matches: 6. The CDR3 sequence is 14 residues long. This chain's CDR3 is CSVEGGEGVYEQYF. CDR3 sequence (DNA): TGCAGCGTTGAAGGGGGGGAGGGCGTCTACGAGCAGTACTTC.